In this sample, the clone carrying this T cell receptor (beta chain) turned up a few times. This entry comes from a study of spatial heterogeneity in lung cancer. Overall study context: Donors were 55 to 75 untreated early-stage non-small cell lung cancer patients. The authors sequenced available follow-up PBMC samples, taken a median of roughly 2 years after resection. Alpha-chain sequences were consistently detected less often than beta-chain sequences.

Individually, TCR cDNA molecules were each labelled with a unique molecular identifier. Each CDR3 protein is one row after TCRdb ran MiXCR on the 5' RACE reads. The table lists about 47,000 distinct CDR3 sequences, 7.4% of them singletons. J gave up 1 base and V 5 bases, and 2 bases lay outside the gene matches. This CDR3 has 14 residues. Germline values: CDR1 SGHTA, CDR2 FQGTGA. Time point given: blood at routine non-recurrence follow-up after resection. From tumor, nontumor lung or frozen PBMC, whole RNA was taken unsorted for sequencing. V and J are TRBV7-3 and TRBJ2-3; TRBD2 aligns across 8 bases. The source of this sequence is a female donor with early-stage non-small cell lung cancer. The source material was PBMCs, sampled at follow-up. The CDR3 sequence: CASSAAGGTDTQYF. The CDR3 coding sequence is TGTGCCAGCAGCGCAGCGGGGGGCACAGATACGCAGTATTTT.